A selection of T cell receptor beta chains follows, all from one sample in a study of beta chain features in type 1 diabetes. Assay used: immunoSEQ multiplex PCR; TCRdb lists only in-frame clones, some missing. The sample shows 40,000 or so clones, around 70% of them seen only once. Source material: Tregs from blood. These receptors originate from a young woman with type 1 diabetes. CDR3s include the opening cysteine and the closing phenylalanine or tryptophan. The D gene is left open where the match is weak. Size values are once, few and many counts, or a class for expanded clones, and some rows have none.

abundance: -
v_gene: TRBV4-2
d_gene: -
j_gene: TRBJ2-2
CDR3aa: CASSQVRLARRDTGELFF
CDR3nt: TGTGCCAGCAGCCAAGTTCGGCTAGCCCGGAGGGATACCGGGGAGCTGTTTTTT

abundance: -
v_gene: TRBV7-9
d_gene: -
j_gene: TRBJ1-1
CDR3aa: CASNPGPGEAFF
CDR3nt: TGTGCCAGCAACCCAGGGCCAGGCGAAGCTTTCTTT

abundance: -
v_gene: TRBV5-6
d_gene: TRBD2
j_gene: TRBJ2-3
CDR3aa: CASSRRNSGRWTDTQYF
CDR3nt: TGTGCCAGCAGCCGACGAAATAGCGGGAGGTGGACAGATACGCAGTATTTT

abundance: once
v_gene: TRBV18
d_gene: TRBD2
j_gene: TRBJ2-7
CDR3aa: CASSPSDGRSEQYF
CDR3nt: TGTGCCAGCTCACCCTCTGACGGGAGGAGCGAGCAGTACTTC

abundance: -
v_gene: TRBV5-1
d_gene: TRBD1
j_gene: TRBJ1-2
CDR3aa: CASSFIGTEYGYTF
CDR3nt: TGCGCCAGCAGCTTTATTGGGACAGAATATGGCTACACCTTC

abundance: -
v_gene: TRBV28
d_gene: TRBD1
j_gene: TRBJ1-6
CDR3aa: CASRLAGTGSSPLHF
CDR3nt: TGTGCCAGCAGGCTCGCCGGGACAGGGTCTTCACCCCTCCACTTT

abundance: -
v_gene: TRBV7-2
d_gene: -
j_gene: TRBJ2-3
CDR3aa: CASSFLGGDTQYF
CDR3nt: TGTGCCAGCAGCTTTCTCGGGGGAGATACGCAGTATTTT

abundance: few
v_gene: TRBV18
d_gene: TRBD2
j_gene: TRBJ2-7
CDR3aa: CASSPPSGSWNEQYF
CDR3nt: TGTGCCAGCTCACCACCCAGCGGGAGTTGGAACGAGCAGTACTTC

abundance: few
v_gene: TRBV10-3
d_gene: TRBD1
j_gene: TRBJ2-5
CDR3aa: CAISDPQAGTGAQETQYF
CDR3nt: TGTGCCATCAGTGACCCTCAGGCCGGGACAGGGGCCCAAGAGACCCAGTACTTC

abundance: -
v_gene: TRBV11-2
d_gene: -
j_gene: TRBJ1-2
CDR3aa: CASSSPTLSMSYGYTF
CDR3nt: TGTGCCAGCAGCTCGCCTACTCTGAGTATGTCCTATGGCTACACCTTC

abundance: -
v_gene: TRBV7-8
d_gene: -
j_gene: TRBJ1-2
CDR3aa: CASSGSSSGGYTF
CDR3nt: TGTGCCAGCAGCGGCTCTTCCTCGGGAGGCTACACCTTC

abundance: -
v_gene: TRBV5-6
d_gene: -
j_gene: TRBJ2-7
CDR3aa: CASSLDFNEQYF
CDR3nt: TGTGCCAGCAGCTTGGACTTTAACGAGCAGTACTTC

abundance: once
v_gene: TRBV29-1
d_gene: TRBD1
j_gene: TRBJ2-3
CDR3aa: CSVGTGTDTQYF
CDR3nt: TGCAGCGTGGGGACAGGTACCGATACGCAGTATTTT

abundance: -
v_gene: TRBV10-3
d_gene: TRBD2
j_gene: TRBJ2-1
CDR3aa: CAINSGNNDNEQFF
CDR3nt: TGTGCCATCAATAGCGGGAACAACGACAATGAGCAGTTCTTC

abundance: -
v_gene: TRBV5-1
d_gene: -
j_gene: TRBJ1-2
CDR3aa: CASSSVGGKLYGYTF
CDR3nt: TGCGCCAGTTCCTCGGTGGGGGGGAAGCTCTATGGCTACACCTTC

abundance: -
v_gene: TRBV18
d_gene: TRBD1
j_gene: TRBJ2-2
CDR3aa: CASSPYRGRNTGELFF
CDR3nt: TGTGCCAGCTCACCCTACAGGGGGCGAAACACCGGGGAGCTGTTTTTT

abundance: -
v_gene: TRBV2
d_gene: TRBD1
j_gene: TRBJ2-5
CDR3aa: CASRDRGVPAETQYF
CDR3nt: TGTGCCAGCAGGGACAGGGGGGTACCCGCGGAGACCCAGTACTTC

abundance: -
v_gene: TRBV29-1
d_gene: -
j_gene: TRBJ1-2
CDR3aa: CSINRRPNYGYTF
CDR3nt: TGCAGTATCAACCGGCGGCCTAACTATGGCTACACCTTC

abundance: -
v_gene: TRBV9
d_gene: TRBD1
j_gene: TRBJ1-2
CDR3aa: CASSARTGGHGYTF
CDR3nt: TGTGCCAGCAGCGCGCGGACAGGGGGCCATGGCTACACCTTC

abundance: -
v_gene: TRBV6-1
d_gene: TRBD1
j_gene: TRBJ2-1
CDR3aa: CASSTRTGGYNEQFF
CDR3nt: TGTGCCAGCAGTACCCGGACAGGGGGCTACAATGAGCAGTTCTTC

abundance: few
v_gene: TRBV7-9
d_gene: TRBD1
j_gene: TRBJ1-5
CDR3aa: CASSRTGGGPQPQHF
CDR3nt: TGTGCCAGCAGCAGGACAGGGGGTGGACCTCAGCCCCAGCATTTT

abundance: -
v_gene: TRBV5-1
d_gene: TRBD2
j_gene: TRBJ2-1
CDR3aa: CASSYNLAAGGGEQFF
CDR3nt: TGCGCCAGCAGCTACAACCTAGCGGCGGGGGGGGGTGAGCAGTTCTTC

abundance: -
v_gene: TRBV7-2
d_gene: TRBD2
j_gene: TRBJ2-7
CDR3aa: CASSSSLAGGREQYF
CDR3nt: TGTGCCAGCAGCTCGAGTCTAGCGGGGGGGAGGGAGCAGTACTTC

abundance: once
v_gene: TRBV18
d_gene: -
j_gene: TRBJ2-2
CDR3aa: CASSPGGNTGELFF
CDR3nt: TGTGCCAGCTCACCGGGGGGGAACACCGGGGAGCTGTTTTTT

abundance: -
v_gene: TRBV4-3
d_gene: -
j_gene: TRBJ2-5
CDR3aa: CASSQAPPGDETQYF
CDR3nt: TGCGCCAGCAGCCAAGCCCCCCCAGGGGACGAGACCCAGTACTTC

abundance: -
v_gene: TRBV7-9
d_gene: TRBD2
j_gene: TRBJ2-7
CDR3aa: CASSLGGNIYGRAEQYF
CDR3nt: TGTGCCAGCAGCTTAGGAGGCAATATCTACGGGAGGGCCGAGCAGTACTTC

abundance: -
v_gene: TRBV27
d_gene: TRBD2
j_gene: TRBJ2-1
CDR3aa: CASSRRPSGSSYNEQFF
CDR3nt: TGTGCCAGCAGTAGACGCCCCAGCGGGAGCTCCTACAATGAGCAGTTCTTC

abundance: few
v_gene: TRBV7-1
d_gene: TRBD1
j_gene: TRBJ2-7
CDR3aa: CASSLTGQGPYEQYF
CDR3nt: TGTGCCAGCAGCTTAACCGGACAGGGACCCTACGAGCAGTACTTC

abundance: few
v_gene: TRBV30
d_gene: -
j_gene: TRBJ2-2
CDR3aa: CAWSEYNTGELFF
CDR3nt: TGTGCCTGGAGCGAGTACAACACCGGGGAGCTGTTTTTT

abundance: few
v_gene: TRBV7-9
d_gene: TRBD2
j_gene: TRBJ2-3
CDR3aa: CASSQWGTSGRDTQYF
CDR3nt: TGCGCCAGCAGCCAATGGGGGACTAGCGGACGCGATACGCAGTATTTT

abundance: -
v_gene: TRBV6-5
d_gene: -
j_gene: TRBJ1-2
CDR3aa: CASTPATYYGYTF
CDR3nt: TGTGCCAGCACCCCAGCGACTTACTATGGCTACACCTTC

abundance: once
v_gene: TRBV18
d_gene: -
j_gene: TRBJ1-5
CDR3aa: CASSPTGFGQPQHF
CDR3nt: TGTGCCAGCTCACCCACAGGGTTCGGTCAGCCCCAGCATTTT

abundance: -
v_gene: TRBV6-1
d_gene: -
j_gene: TRBJ1-1
CDR3aa: CASSFTGVDVF
CDR3nt: TGTGCCAGCAGCTTTACGGGAGTGGATGTGTTT

abundance: -
v_gene: TRBV29-1
d_gene: -
j_gene: TRBJ2-6
CDR3aa: CSVETLGGQGANVLTF
CDR3nt: TGCAGCGTTGAGACTCTTGGAGGGCAGGGGGCCAACGTCCTGACTTTC

abundance: -
v_gene: TRBV7-2
d_gene: -
j_gene: TRBJ2-1
CDR3aa: CASSLSGGRYNEQFF
CDR3nt: TGTGCCAGCAGCTTGAGTGGGGGCCGCTACAATGAGCAGTTCTTC

abundance: -
v_gene: TRBV5-1
d_gene: TRBD1
j_gene: TRBJ2-6
CDR3aa: CASSYTGETFSGANVLTF
CDR3nt: TGCGCCAGCAGCTACACAGGGGAGACTTTCTCTGGGGCCAACGTCCTGACTTTC

abundance: -
v_gene: TRBV28
d_gene: TRBD1
j_gene: TRBJ1-5
CDR3aa: CASKGSGQFNQPQHF
CDR3nt: TGTGCCAGCAAAGGTTCGGGACAGTTCAATCAGCCCCAGCATTTT

abundance: -
v_gene: TRBV7-9
d_gene: -
j_gene: TRBJ2-1
CDR3aa: CASSLGLAGIYNEQFF
CDR3nt: TGTGCCAGCAGCTTAGGTTTGGCGGGAATCTACAATGAGCAGTTCTTC

abundance: -
v_gene: TRBV27
d_gene: TRBD1
j_gene: TRBJ1-2
CDR3aa: CASSFRTGGPYGYTF
CDR3nt: TGTGCCAGCAGTTTTCGAACAGGGGGCCCCTATGGCTACACCTTC

abundance: -
v_gene: TRBV7-9
d_gene: -
j_gene: TRBJ2-2
CDR3aa: CASSSILFTGELFF
CDR3nt: TGTGCCAGCAGCTCCATTCTATTTACCGGGGAGCTGTTTTTT

abundance: -
v_gene: TRBV7-9
d_gene: -
j_gene: TRBJ1-2
CDR3aa: CASSLDSTPRYGYTF
CDR3nt: TGTGCCAGCAGCTTAGATTCGACACCGAGATATGGCTACACCTTC

abundance: -
v_gene: TRBV18
d_gene: -
j_gene: TRBJ1-2
CDR3aa: CASSPKYGYSFGYTF
CDR3nt: TGTGCCAGCTCACCCAAATACGGGTATTCGTTTGGCTACACCTTC

abundance: once
v_gene: TRBV5-6
d_gene: -
j_gene: TRBJ1-2
CDR3aa: CASSAAGVYGYTF
CDR3nt: TGTGCCAGCAGCGCAGCAGGGGTCTATGGCTACACCTTC

abundance: few
v_gene: TRBV7-8
d_gene: -
j_gene: TRBJ2-7
CDR3aa: CASSLQGTYEQYF
CDR3nt: TGTGCCAGCAGCTTGCAGGGTACTTACGAGCAGTACTTC

abundance: -
v_gene: TRBV6-5
d_gene: -
j_gene: TRBJ2-7
CDR3aa: CASTDPLGVPNF
CDR3nt: TGTGCCAGCACGGACCCCCTGGGAGTACCCAACTTC